A selection of T cell receptor beta chains follows, all from one sample in a study of cytomegalovirus exposure and HLA in healthy donors. Libraries were prepared by immunoSEQ multiplex PCR; TCRdb keeps only in-frame clonotypes and omits some of them. The table shows about 140,000 clones, with about 84% occurring only once. The sample taken for sequencing was PBMCs. The receptors shown here come from a woman aged 40 to 50 in good health and CMV-seropositive. CDR3s include the opening cysteine and the closing phenylalanine or tryptophan. Fields, in order: D gene, J gene, V gene, clone size, CDR3 DNA, CDR3 protein. A D gene is named only where the DNA matches it firmly. Only some rows state a clone size, as once, few, many or a class for expanded clones.

d_call: .
j_call: TRBJ1-1
v_call: TRBV7-3
clone_size: .
cdr3_nt: TGTGCCAGCAGCTTAAACCCAGGGAACACTGAAGCTTTCTTT
cdr3_aa: CASSLNPGNTEAFF

d_call: .
j_call: TRBJ1-1
v_call: TRBV5-1
clone_size: .
cdr3_nt: TGCGCCAGCAGCCTAGGGGGTCCCACTGAAGCTTTCTTT
cdr3_aa: CASSLGGPTEAFF

d_call: TRBD2
j_call: TRBJ2-5
v_call: TRBV9
clone_size: .
cdr3_nt: TGTGCCAGCAGCGTAGCGGGGGGGTTAAGATTCCAAGAGACCCAGTACTTC
cdr3_aa: CASSVAGGLRFQETQYF

d_call: .
j_call: TRBJ2-5
v_call: TRBV5-1
clone_size: .
cdr3_nt: TGCGCCAGCAGCTTCTTAGGGACAACTCAAGAGACCCAGTACTTC
cdr3_aa: CASSFLGTTQETQYF

d_call: .
j_call: TRBJ1-3
v_call: TRBV28
clone_size: once
cdr3_nt: TGTGCCAGCAGTAGTCCGACAGTTGTCTCTGGAAACACCATATATTTT
cdr3_aa: CASSSPTVVSGNTIYF

d_call: TRBD1
j_call: TRBJ2-1
v_call: TRBV5-4
clone_size: .
cdr3_nt: TGTGCCAGCAGCTTGGTTGGGACAGGGTGGACCAATGAGCAGTTCTTC
cdr3_aa: CASSLVGTGWTNEQFF

d_call: .
j_call: TRBJ1-2
v_call: TRBV18
clone_size: .
cdr3_nt: TGTGCCAGCTCACCATCTCAGGACTATGGCTACACCTTC
cdr3_aa: CASSPSQDYGYTF

d_call: TRBD2
j_call: TRBJ2-3
v_call: TRBV2
clone_size: .
cdr3_nt: TGTGCCAGCGATAGGCGGGAGGGCCCTAGGAGCACAGATACGCAGTATTTT
cdr3_aa: CASDRREGPRSTDTQYF

d_call: TRBD2
j_call: TRBJ2-7
v_call: TRBV5-4
clone_size: .
cdr3_nt: TGTGCCAGCAGCCCAGTCCTAGCGGGAGCCCCCTCCTACGAGCAGTACTTC
cdr3_aa: CASSPVLAGAPSYEQYF

d_call: TRBD1
j_call: TRBJ1-1
v_call: TRBV28
clone_size: .
cdr3_nt: TGTGCCAGCAGTCCAGGGGGCGAGAACACTGAAGCTTTCTTT
cdr3_aa: CASSPGGENTEAFF

d_call: TRBD2
j_call: TRBJ2-3
v_call: TRBV6-4
clone_size: .
cdr3_nt: TGTGCCAGCAGTGACTCCGCGGGAGGGCCGACAGATACGCAGTATTTT
cdr3_aa: CASSDSAGGPTDTQYF

d_call: .
j_call: TRBJ2-5
v_call: TRBV7-3
clone_size: .
cdr3_nt: TGTGCCAGCTGGTGGCCGGGGTCAGAGACCCAGTACTTC
cdr3_aa: CASWWPGSETQYF

d_call: TRBD2
j_call: TRBJ2-5
v_call: TRBV7-9
clone_size: once
cdr3_nt: TGTGCCAGCAGCTTAGCGACCGCCGGGGGGGAGACCCAGTACTTC
cdr3_aa: CASSLATAGGETQYF

d_call: .
j_call: TRBJ2-1
v_call: TRBV27
clone_size: few
cdr3_nt: TGTGCCAGCAGCCCCGGGGGTATCAGCTCCTACAATGAGCAGTTCTTC
cdr3_aa: CASSPGGISSYNEQFF

d_call: .
j_call: TRBJ1-3
v_call: TRBV11-2
clone_size: .
cdr3_nt: TGTGCCAGCAGTATGACAGCTGGAAACACCATATATTTT
cdr3_aa: CASSMTAGNTIYF

d_call: TRBD1
j_call: TRBJ2-7
v_call: TRBV5-1
clone_size: .
cdr3_nt: TGCGCCAGCAGCTCGGGACAGGGGGCAGGCGAGCAGTACTTC
cdr3_aa: CASSSGQGAGEQYF

d_call: TRBD2
j_call: TRBJ2-3
v_call: TRBV27
clone_size: .
cdr3_nt: TGTGCCAGCAGTTTAAAGGCGGCGGCTAGCGGGAACACAGATACGCAGTATTTT
cdr3_aa: CASSLKAAASGNTDTQYF

d_call: .
j_call: TRBJ1-6
v_call: TRBV6-1
clone_size: .
cdr3_nt: TGTGCCAGCAGTGAAGTGACAGCCTATAATTCACCCCTCCACTTT
cdr3_aa: CASSEVTAYNSPLHF

d_call: TRBD2
j_call: TRBJ2-3
v_call: TRBV5-1
clone_size: .
cdr3_nt: TGCGCCAGCACCTCTAGCGGAGACACAGATACGCAGTATTTT
cdr3_aa: CASTSSGDTDTQYF

d_call: .
j_call: TRBJ2-5
v_call: TRBV2
clone_size: .
cdr3_nt: TGTGCCAGCAGTGGGCCCGGGACTCCGGTAGACTTC
cdr3_aa: CASSGPGTPVDF

d_call: .
j_call: TRBJ1-1
v_call: TRBV5-8
clone_size: .
cdr3_nt: TGTGCCAGCAGCTTGAACCAGCGGGGGCGGACTGAAGCTTTCTTT
cdr3_aa: CASSLNQRGRTEAFF

d_call: .
j_call: TRBJ2-1
v_call: TRBV11-3
clone_size: .
cdr3_nt: TGTGCCAGCAGCCCAAACAATGAGCAGTTCTTC
cdr3_aa: CASSPNNEQFF

d_call: TRBD1
j_call: TRBJ2-2
v_call: TRBV19
clone_size: .
cdr3_nt: TGTGCCAGTAGTATCTGGGCAGGGGGCTCCAGCACCGGGGAGCTGTTTTTT
cdr3_aa: CASSIWAGGSSTGELFF

d_call: .
j_call: TRBJ2-5
v_call: TRBV7-2
clone_size: .
cdr3_nt: TGTGCCAGCAGCTTGACGGCCGGGGAGACCCAGTACTTC
cdr3_aa: CASSLTAGETQYF

d_call: .
j_call: TRBJ2-7
v_call: TRBV28
clone_size: .
cdr3_nt: TGTGCCAGCAGTTTCACGCTCCGGGACGAGCAGTACTTC
cdr3_aa: CASSFTLRDEQYF

d_call: TRBD2
j_call: TRBJ2-5
v_call: TRBV2
clone_size: .
cdr3_nt: TGTGCCAGCACGGGGACTAGCGGATCCGCCCAGTACTTC
cdr3_aa: CASTGTSGSAQYF

d_call: .
j_call: TRBJ1-1
v_call: TRBV29-1
clone_size: .
cdr3_nt: TGCAGCGTAGAACAGGGCTCCACTGAAGCTTTCTTT
cdr3_aa: CSVEQGSTEAFF

d_call: .
j_call: TRBJ2-7
v_call: TRBV5-4
clone_size: .
cdr3_nt: TGTGCCAGCAGCGCTGGAGAGGCCCCCGACGAGCAGTACTTC
cdr3_aa: CASSAGEAPDEQYF

d_call: .
j_call: TRBJ2-5
v_call: TRBV6-5
clone_size: .
cdr3_nt: TGTGCCAGCAGACCTATAACGGGGACCCAGTACTTC
cdr3_aa: CASRPITGTQYF

d_call: .
j_call: TRBJ1-1
v_call: TRBV18
clone_size: once
cdr3_nt: TGTGCCAGCTCACCACCCGGGAGGAACACTGAAGCTTTCTTT
cdr3_aa: CASSPPGRNTEAFF

d_call: .
j_call: TRBJ1-5
v_call: TRBV27
clone_size: .
cdr3_nt: TGTGCCAGCAGTTTATTGACGGGAAGTCAGCCCCAGCATTTT
cdr3_aa: CASSLLTGSQPQHF

d_call: TRBD1
j_call: TRBJ2-7
v_call: TRBV28
clone_size: .
cdr3_nt: TGTGCCAGCAGCTCGCCGGGACAGGAATACTACGAGCAGTACTTC
cdr3_aa: CASSSPGQEYYEQYF

d_call: .
j_call: TRBJ2-2
v_call: TRBV2
clone_size: .
cdr3_nt: TGTGCCAGCAGTGTGGAGAGCACCGGGGAGCTGTTTTTT
cdr3_aa: CASSVESTGELFF

d_call: TRBD1
j_call: TRBJ2-7
v_call: TRBV5-1
clone_size: .
cdr3_nt: TGCGCCAGCAGCCTTACAGGGGAGGAGCAGTACTTC
cdr3_aa: CASSLTGEEQYF

d_call: .
j_call: TRBJ2-5
v_call: TRBV7-9
clone_size: .
cdr3_nt: TGTGCCAGCAGCTTAGCTTATACAGACCAAGAGACCCAGTACTTC
cdr3_aa: CASSLAYTDQETQYF

d_call: TRBD2
j_call: TRBJ2-1
v_call: TRBV6-5
clone_size: .
cdr3_nt: TGTGCCAGCAGTTACTCGATCTCGCGGGAGGGGGATGAGCAGTTCTTC
cdr3_aa: CASSYSISREGDEQFF

d_call: TRBD2
j_call: TRBJ2-3
v_call: TRBV7-3
clone_size: .
cdr3_nt: TGTGCCAGCAGCTTGGGCGGGAGGTCCACAGATACGCAGTATTTT
cdr3_aa: CASSLGGRSTDTQYF

d_call: .
j_call: TRBJ1-1
v_call: TRBV18
clone_size: few
cdr3_nt: TGTGCCAGCTCCCTTACAGGACCGAACACTGAAGCTTTCTTT
cdr3_aa: CASSLTGPNTEAFF

d_call: TRBD2
j_call: TRBJ2-7
v_call: TRBV7-2
clone_size: .
cdr3_nt: TGTGCCAGCAGCTACGGGACTAGTGGGTCCTACGAGCAGTACTTC
cdr3_aa: CASSYGTSGSYEQYF

d_call: .
j_call: TRBJ1-3
v_call: TRBV30
clone_size: .
cdr3_nt: TGTGCCTGGAACGGCGGCTCTGGAAACACCATATATTTT
cdr3_aa: CAWNGGSGNTIYF

d_call: TRBD1
j_call: TRBJ1-2
v_call: TRBV19
clone_size: .
cdr3_nt: TGTGCCAGTAGCCGACAGGGGGTAGCACATGGCTACACCTTC
cdr3_aa: CASSRQGVAHGYTF

d_call: .
j_call: TRBJ1-2
v_call: TRBV11-2
clone_size: .
cdr3_nt: TGTGCCAGCAGCTCCAGGGACAAAGTTCTTGGCTACACCTTC
cdr3_aa: CASSSRDKVLGYTF

d_call: .
j_call: TRBJ1-1
v_call: TRBV4-2
clone_size: .
cdr3_nt: TGTGCCAGCAGCCAAGAGAGGCATAGCACTGAAGCTTTCTTT
cdr3_aa: CASSQERHSTEAFF

d_call: .
j_call: TRBJ1-1
v_call: TRBV5-4
clone_size: .
cdr3_nt: TGTGCCAGCAGCTTGCGTCAGGTCAACACTGAAGCTTTCTTT
cdr3_aa: CASSLRQVNTEAFF

d_call: TRBD1
j_call: TRBJ1-2
v_call: TRBV7-2
clone_size: .
cdr3_nt: TGTGCCAGCAGCCAAGGGACAGCGAACTATGGCTACACCTTC
cdr3_aa: CASSQGTANYGYTF